The 24 T cell receptor beta chains below were found in one sample sequenced in a study of T-cell reconstitution after alpha-beta-depleted transplantation in children. Unique molecular identifiers were used in preparing the TCRbeta library. TCRdb used MiXCR to reprocess the PCR reads, holding one entry per CDR3 protein. The profile shows about a million distinct CDR3 sequences, roughly 29% of them singletons. This specimen was PBMCs, mostly from graft donor cells, taken 360 days after TCRalphabeta/CD19-depleted stem cell transplant. The receptor set was obtained from a boy under three years old who had a stem cell transplant for SCID, so the T cells may come from the graft donor.

This clonotype was detected a few times. This sequence joins TRBV20-1 and TRBJ1-4; 8 nucleotides align to TRBD1. The CDR3 loop spans 13 amino acids. The trim removed 5 bases at V and 10 bases at J, leaving 9 bases unmatched. CDR1 and CDR2 from the germline V gene are DFQATT and SNEGSKA (reference sequence). For the CDR3, the DNA is TGCAGTGCTCGGACAGGGAAAGGAGGAAAACTGTTTTTT. Its translation is CSARTGKGGKLFF.

The chain uses TRBV12-3 or TRBV12-4 and TRBJ2-3; D not resolved. The CDR3 loop spans 10 amino acids. V was shortened by 8 bases and J by 5 bases, with 5 bases between the two germline ends. CDR3 protein: CASFRDTQYF. The CDR3 DNA reads as TGTGCCAGCTTTCGAGATACGCAGTATTTT.

As DNA, the CDR3 is TGTGCCAGCAGCCCCGCCCTCACCCCGTACAATGAGCAGTTCTTC. Amino acid sequence: CASSPALTPYNEQFF. The chain couples TRBV7-2 to TRBJ2-1; D uncertain. V was trimmed by 5 bases and J by 4 bases, leaving 15 bases between them. This CDR3 has 15 residues. In germline, CDR1 is SGHTA, CDR2 FQGNSA.

The chain has TRBV19 and TRBJ2-3; the match to TRBD2 covers 9 bases. After removal of 5 bases from V and 3 bases from J, the junction contained 12 bases not matched to a gene. The CDR3 runs to 17 residues. The germline V gene has CDR1 LNHDA and CDR2 SQIVND (reference sequence). CDR3: CASSPAVSGGYTDTQYF. CDR3 DNA sequence: TGTGCCAGTAGTCCCGCGGTGAGCGGGGGGTATACAGATACGCAGTATTTT.

The chain combines TRBV15 with TRBJ1-5, with 9 nucleotides matching TRBD1. This CDR3 comprises 17 residues. CDR1 is LNHNV and CDR2 is YYDKDF in the germline V gene (reference sequence). The J segment lost 7 bases and the V segment lost 2 bases, leaving 12 bases of the junction unmatched. The CDR3 reads CATSRPGQGTLGQPQHF. CDR3 bases: TGTGCCACCAGCAGACCAGGACAGGGGACATTAGGGCAGCCCCAGCATTTT. The variable domain in full, with the rest retrieved from reference TRBV15 and TRBJ1-5, is DAMVIQNPRYQVTQFGKPVTLSCSQTLNHNVMYWYQQKSSQAPKLLFHYYDKDFNNEADTPDNFQSRRPNTSFCFLDIRSPGLGDTAMYLCATSRPGQGTLGQPQHFGDGTRLSIL.

The chain uses TRBV9 and TRBJ2-1; 10 bases align to TRBD1. This CDR3 is 15 amino acids long. Trimming took 4 bases from V and 7 from J; bases not matched to a gene: 8. Germline CDR1 SGDLS, CDR2 YYNGEE. The CDR3 loop reads CASSNRDRGPNEQFF. DNA for the CDR3: TGTGCCAGCAGCAACCGGGACAGGGGTCCAAATGAGCAGTTCTTC.

V usage is TRBV5-1 and J usage is TRBJ2-5; D is undetermined. CDR3 length: 13 amino acids. V lost 5 bases and J 7 bases, leaving 15 bases between the germline ends. The V gene's germline CDR1 is SGHRS and CDR2 YFSETQ. Here the CDR3 DNA reads TGCGCCAGCAGGGATACAGCGTGGGGGACCCAGTACTTC. Protein sequence: CASRDTAWGTQYF.

V and J are TRBV5-1 and TRBJ2-5; D not resolved. V was trimmed by 5 bases and J by 2 bases, leaving 10 bases between them. Germline CDR1 and CDR2: SGHRS and YFSETQ. The length of the CDR3 is 13 residues. DNA of the CDR3: TGCGCCAGCAGGGGCGAAGGGCAAGAGACCCAGTACTTC. Translating it yields CASRGEGQETQYF.

The J gene is TRBJ1-2, the V gene TRBV6-1; D is unclear. The CDR3 consists of 14 residues. Trimming removed 0 bases at V and 2 bases at J, with 7 bases between. Per germline, CDR1 MNHNS and CDR2 SASEGT. CDR3 amino acids: CASSEAHRNYGYTF. CDR3 nucleotides: TGTGCCAGCAGTGAAGCGCACCGGAACTATGGCTACACCTTC.

This clonotype was picked up a small number of times. DNA of the CDR3: TGTGCCAGCAGTGCGCGTCGGGAGACCCAGTACTTC. As protein: CASSARRETQYF. The V and J genes are TRBV28 and TRBJ2-5; D uncertain. Germline CDR1 MDHEN, CDR2 SYDVKM. V dropped 5 bases and J dropped 5 bases, with 9 bases sitting between them. The CDR3 covers 12 residues.

This clonotype was observed a handful of times. V is TRBV9 and J is TRBJ2-7; 7 bases are shared with TRBD2. Germline CDR1 is SGDLS and CDR2 is YYNGEE. V shed 1 base, J shed 12 bases, and the junction held 4 bases outside the gene matches. The CDR3 runs to 11 residues. CDR3 residues: CASSVNGGGYF. The CDR3 DNA follows: TGTGCCAGCAGCGTAAACGGCGGGGGGTACTTC.

V is TRBV30 and J is TRBJ2-7; 9 bases fit TRBD1. V was pared by 6 bases and J by 4 bases, with 10 bases of the junction left unmatched. In germline, CDR1 is GTSNPN, CDR2 SVGIG (reference sequence). The CDR3 covers 14 residues. The CDR3 is CACSPGQGIYEQYF. The CDR3, as DNA: TGTGCCTGTAGTCCTGGACAGGGGATATACGAGCAGTACTTC.

The J gene is TRBJ2-7, the V gene TRBV20-1; D perhaps matches TRBD1 (5 bases). V was trimmed by 7 bases and J by 1 base, leaving 17 bases between them. The CDR3 is made up of 14 amino acids. Per the germline V gene, CDR1 is DFQATT and CDR2 is SNEGSKA (reference sequence). CDR3 in DNA: TGCAGTGTTGGGGTGCAGGGTGCTTCCTACGAGCAGTACTTC. This translates into CSVGVQGASYEQYF.

This clonotype was counted between two and nine times. The J gene is TRBJ2-2, the V gene TRBV5-1, with D unresolved. The CDR3 is 16 residues long. V lost 4 bases to trimming and J lost 4 bases, with 17 bases between them. The germline V gene encodes CDR1 SGHRS and CDR2 YFSETQ. CDR3 coding DNA: TGCGCCAGCAGCCCTACGTATACGCTTGGCACCGGGGAGCTGTTTTTT. Residues: CASSPTYTLGTGELFF.

This clonotype has just a few counts. Here the CDR3 reads CSASSGRDTQYF. CDR3 coding DNA: TGCAGTGCTAGTTCAGGGAGAGATACGCAGTATTTT. V gene TRBV20-1 combines with J gene TRBJ2-3; the D call may be TRBD1 or TRBD2 (5 bases each). Germline CDR1 DFQATT, CDR2 SNEGSKA (reference sequence). The ends were cut back, 3 bases at V and 5 bases at J, with 9 bases in the middle. This CDR3 has 12 amino acids.

V gene TRBV7-2 combines with J gene TRBJ2-7, with a weak D call TRBD2 (5 bases). Germline V CDR1 and CDR2: SGHTA, FQGNSA. There are 15 residues in the CDR3. V lost 1 base to trimming and J lost 2 bases, with 12 bases between them. CDR3 residues: CASSLVGDGTYEQYF. In DNA, the CDR3 is TGTGCCAGCAGCTTAGTGGGTGACGGGACCTACGAGCAGTACTTC. The variable domain in full, with the rest retrieved from reference TRBV7-2 and TRBJ2-7, is GAGVSQSPSNKVTEKGKDVELRCDPISGHTALYWYRQSLGQGLEFLIYFQGNSAPDKSGLPSDRFSAERTGGSVSTLTIQRTQQEDSAVYLCASSLVGDGTYEQYFGPGTRLTVT.

This clonotype was seen only a few times. This chain joins TRBV28 and TRBJ1-6; 9 positions match TRBD1. Germline CDR1 is MDHEN and CDR2 is SYDVKM. V shed 4 bases, J shed 9 bases, and the junction held 4 bases outside the gene matches. The CDR3 has 14 residues. The DNA for the CDR3 is TGTGCCAGCAGTTGGACAGGGGCTGGTTCACCCCTCCACTTT. The encoded protein is CASSWTGAGSPLHF.

This chain connects TRBV5-5 to TRBJ2-7; 8 bases are a match to TRBD1. This CDR3 is 16 amino acids long. V was clipped by 0 bases and J by 3 bases; unmatched bases: 8. Germline CDR1 is SGHKS and CDR2 is YYEKEE (reference sequence). CDR3 nucleotide sequence: TGTGCCAGCAGCTTGGGGGGGACAGGAGCACGCTACGAGCAGTACTTC. It is translated as CASSLGGTGARYEQYF.

The V call is TRBV29-1, the J call TRBJ2-3, with D unresolved. Trimming took 3 bases from V and 3 from J, leaving 13 bases between them. The length of the CDR3 is 14 residues. Germline values: CDR1 SQVTM, CDR2 ANQGSEA. The CDR3 coding sequence is TGCAGCGTTGATGCCAAAGGTGGGACAGATACGCAGTATTTT. Protein: CSVDAKGGTDTQYF.

This clonotype was seen a few times. The chain has TRBV3-1 and TRBJ2-7; D remains unclear. Germline V gene sequence: CDR1 LGHDT, CDR2 YNNKEL (reference sequence). V lost 0 bases to trimming and J lost 2 bases, with 5 bases between them. CDR3 length equals 13 residues. This chain's CDR3 is CASSQENPYEQYF. The CDR3 DNA sequence: TGTGCCAGCAGCCAAGAAAACCCCTACGAGCAGTACTTC.

The J gene is TRBJ1-2, the V gene TRBV7-8, with TRBD1 identical over 12 bases. CDR3 size: 16 residues. After removal of 5 bases from V and 5 bases from J, the junction contained 9 bases not matched to a gene. CDR1 is SGHVS, CDR2 FQNEAQ, per germline. Here the CDR3 DNA reads TGTGCCAGCAGCACCCGGGGACAGGGGGCGCGGTATGGCTACACCTTC. Its protein is CASSTRGQGARYGYTF.

Only a few counts were recorded for this clonotype. A read error may account for a junction end that differs from germline. The chain joins TRBV5-1 to TRBJ2-1; TRBD2 is a possible D gene (5 bases). Germline CDR1 reads SGHRS; CDR2 reads YFSETQ. This CDR3 has 13 residues. CDR3 region: CASSLTGDNEQFF. The CDR3 bases are TGTGCCAGCTCCCTCACCGGGGACAATGAGCAGTTCTTC.

The sample holds a few counts of this clonotype. V usage is TRBV20-1 and J usage is TRBJ2-3; D is perhaps TRBD2 (5 bases). This CDR3 contains 15 residues. Trimming left V 6 bases short and J 0 bases short, with 16 bases between. Germline CDR1 is DFQATT and CDR2 is SNEGSKA (reference sequence). The CDR3 coding sequence is TGCAGTGCCCCTCGGGAACCCCCTAGCACAGATACGCAGTATTTT. This codes for CSAPREPPSTDTQYF.

The rearrangement uses TRBV4-1 and TRBJ2-3, with 9 positions matching TRBD1. Germline CDR1 reads MGHRA; CDR2 reads YSYEKL. This CDR3 is 18 amino acids long. The junction had 17 bases not matched to a gene; V was cut back by 4 bases and J by 6 bases. The DNA of the CDR3 is TGCGCCAGCAGCCCTGAGAGGTTCGGGACAGGGATTTCCGATACGCAGTATTTT. This translates into CASSPERFGTGISDTQYF.